The clone carrying this T cell receptor beta chain was recorded a few times. Its antigen is unknown. Each CDR3 protein gets one entry after TCRdb re-called the RT-PCR reads with MiXCR. The sample has hundreds of thousands of distinct CDR3 sequences; 22% are singletons. The sample is drawn from a study of response to subunit inactivated influenza vaccine. General study points: Authors suggested each seasonal flu vaccination may recruit only limited numbers of new T cells.

With 4 bases clipped from V and 3 bases from J, the junction kept 9 bases outside the gene matches. CDR1 is SGHAT, CDR2 FQNNGV, per germline. The CDR3 loop spans 15 amino acids. This sequence joins TRBV11-2 and TRBJ2-7, with TRBD1 matching over 7 bases. The clonotype originates from a man aged 45 to 75 who received an inactivated influenza vaccine. The starting material was PBMCs from blood, obtained less than 22 months after vaccination. The CDR3 DNA reads TGTGCCAGCAGCTCACTTCCAAGACAGGGCTACGAGCAGTACTTC. Its translation is CASSSLPRQGYEQYF.